This T cell receptor (beta chain) was profiled in a study of T cell responses to AZD1222 COVID-19 vaccine. The length of the CDR3 is 14 residues. CDR1 LNHDA and CDR2 SQIVND come from the germline V gene (reference sequence). The V gene end was trimmed by 1 base and the J gene end by 8 bases; junction bases not matched to a gene: 4. Sequencing was performed with immunoSEQ multiplex PCR; in TCRdb, only in-frame clones are kept and a portion is missing. The repertoire holds 100,000 to 120,000 clones, with approximately 85% as singletons. This clone was recorded a few times. The sequenced sample was peripheral blood, obtained on day 0 of AZD1222 vaccination. This TCR was recovered from an adult in good health. V and J are TRBV19 and TRBJ2-1; the match to TRBD1 covers 8 bases. CDR3 sequence (DNA): TGTGCCAGTAGTATAGCCGGACAGGGCCATGAGCAGTTCTTC. Its protein product is CASSIAGQGHEQFF.